The present T cell receptor beta chain was sequenced within a study of shared clonotypes between healthy human individuals (TCRdb year 2020). Turning to the overall study: The cohort included three men and a couple of women between 18 and 49 years of age. For each donor, CD4 naive and CD4 memory were each given three plates, CD8 naive was given two plates, and CD8 memory was given one plate. To estimate repertoire size and how much clonotypes are shared between individuals, the study performed deep sequencing of blood TCR repertoires from a few healthy adults. To increase sequencing depth and limit assay-specific biases, TCR repertoire library preparation and sequencing were carried out by different laboratories using diverse techniques. Between about 0.85 and 8.9 billion PBMCs per donor were obtained by leukapheresis. General conclusions and limits of the study: Only blood was sampled, and tissue TCR repertoires likely differ from those in blood. Rarefaction of sorted-subset datasets indicated incomplete sequencing despite the large sequencing depth. Clonotypes shared by all four sorted-subset donors showed higher generation probabilities than non-shared clonotypes. About 4.5% of naive CD4, 3.5% of naive CD8, 2.3% of memory CD4, and around 0.4% of memory CD8 clonotypes were shared across several donors. The small number of donors limited the genetic and exposure-history diversity represented. Larger estimated clonotype richness was generally found for naive subsets than for memory subsets. Based on pairwise subsampling, the degree of clonotype sharing among donors was expected to be affected by sequencing depth.

The donors were healthy, HIV-negative adults who had no recently reported acute infections or vaccinations. Every donor was a Caucasian adult residing in Nashville, Tennessee, USA. CD4+ T cells were enriched by magnetic negative selection, after which naive cells were positively selected on CD45RA and the negative fraction was taken as the memory subset. Blood was obtained by leukapheresis, after which PBMCs were separated by Ficoll-Histopaque density gradient centrifugation and cryopreserved in liquid nitrogen vapor phase. Purity and quantity of every magnetically sorted T cell population were checked by analytical flow cytometry. Genomic DNA was isolated from every sorted fraction and measured by UV absorbance on a Nanodrop 2000c. Using the deep immunoSEQ assay, multiplex PCR amplified TCR CDR3 regions from genomic DNA. For each cell subset, the extracted genomic DNA was distributed evenly across all wells of several immunoSEQ 96-well plates, and each plate served as one replicate. For sorted subsets, roughly 200 ng of genomic DNA, equivalent to some 30,000 T cell genomes, went into each replicate PCR. The purified libraries were quantified using a Qubit 3.0 fluorometer, sized with a Bioanalyzer 2100, and then quantified again using the KAPA Library Quantification kit. Every immunoSEQ 96-well plate was sequenced on a separate single-read 150-cycle Illumina NextSeq 550 flow cell. On the authors' methods: Because the immunoSEQ output held only junctional sequences and lacked quality scores, the filtering could not match the filtering applied to full-length reads. Sequences were annotated with PyIR, a Python wrapper for IgBLAST v1.9, using IMGT germline references to assign V/J genes and CDR3. Reads were filtered out if the reads had weak V/J assignments (E-value above 1e-6), no CDR3, stop codons, out-of-frame junctions, or ambiguous translated residues. V3J clonotypes were defined as sequences sharing an identical inferred V gene, J gene, and CDR3 amino acid sequence. Percentage overlap between repertoires was calculated by dividing the number of shared unique clonotypes by the size of the smaller repertoire. RTK rarefaction, the Chao1 estimator, and Recon v2.1 estimates of unobserved clonotypes were used to assess repertoire richness. OLGA was used to compute generation probabilities for all TCRbeta clonotypes that the gDNA method yielded from a handful of donors. TCRdb provides this immuneACCESS table in a form limited to in-frame rearrangements. Some clones are lacking; in checked studies, under half of them reflect an unresolved V gene, and why the rest are absent is not known. V, J and clone size were drawn from that table, and D and trimming were deduced from the DNA. The table for this sample lists under 1,900,000 clones; just under 99% of them were counted only once. The ten largest account for 0.3% to 0.45% of the sample.

As regards this clone: There is no known antigen for this receptor. Base qualities are not recorded, but no much larger clone differs from it by a single base. Different DNA sequences within this sample yield the same CDR3.

The sample taken for sequencing was naive CD4+ T cells sorted from blood. The sample's cell subset or site label is to be understood as: CD45RA+ positively selected. The TCR comes from a man aged 25-40 years in good health.

The DNA is as follows: TGCAGCGTTGATCGCGGGTACGAGCAGTACTTC. It codes for CSVDRGYEQYF. The chain is assembled from TRBV29-1 and TRBJ2-7; a tentative D match to TRBD2 spans 5 bases. Trimming costs V 3 bases and J 4 bases, and their ends lie 7 bases apart. The germline V gene encodes CDR1 SQVTM and CDR2 ANQGSEA. From the cysteine through the phenylalanine, the CDR3 covers 11 amino acids. Only the CDR3 DNA stays, 33 bases, in frame from base 1.